These 13 T cell receptor beta chains originate from one sample sequenced in a study of T cell changes during pregnancy in multiple sclerosis. Only in-frame clones appear in the TCRdb table, and some are missing; sequencing was by immunoSEQ multiplex PCR. The sample has more than 45,000 clones, about 90% seen once. The sample in question was CD4+ T cells from peripheral blood mononuclear cells, obtained after pregnancy. The receptors stem from a female donor with multiple sclerosis, enrolled in a pregnancy study.

This chain joins TRBV6-5 and TRBJ1-3; D is perhaps TRBD1 (6 bases). Trimming shortened V by 6 bases and J by 11 bases, and 17 bases separated the two germline ends. Germline CDR1 is MNHEY and CDR2 is SVGAGI. This CDR3 is 13 amino acids long. CDR3 in amino acids: CASRSDRRTAIYF. The CDR3, as DNA: TGTGCCAGCAGGAGCGACAGGAGGACGGCCATATATTTT.

The chain employs TRBV29-1 and TRBJ1-1, with D perhaps TRBD1 (6 bases). Trimming shortened V by 4 bases and J by 0 bases, and 12 bases separated the two germline ends. This CDR3 region has 14 residues. Germline-derived CDR1 and CDR2 are SQVTM and ANQGSEA. This CDR3 reads CSVVRGGVNTEAFF. CDR3 in DNA: TGCAGCGTTGTAAGAGGGGGGGTGAACACTGAAGCTTTCTTT.

This chain uses TRBV19 with TRBJ1-3; 9 bases are a match to TRBD1. The CDR3 has 20 amino acids. Germline-derived CDR1 and CDR2 are LNHDA and SQIVND (reference sequence). V lost 3 bases, J lost 3 bases, and 18 bases stayed unmatched. The CDR3 DNA sequence: TGTGCCAGTAGTATCCGAAACTCCGGGACAGGGAACCAGTTTGGAAACACCATATATTTT. As protein: CASSIRNSGTGNQFGNTIYF. The full variable domain, in which reference TRBV19 and TRBJ1-3 provide the parts outside the CDR3, is DGGITQSPKYLFRKEGQNVTLSCEQNLNHDAMYWYRQDPGQGLRLIYYSQIVNDFQKGDIAEGYSVSREKKESFPLTVTSAQKNPTAFYLCASSIRNSGTGNQFGNTIYFGEGSWLTVV.

The V call is TRBV28, the J call TRBJ1-2, with TRBD1 identical over 9 bases. The germline gives CDR1 MDHEN, CDR2 SYDVKM. The CDR3 totals 15 residues. The CDR3 loop is CGTRQGGRQLNGYTF. Written as DNA, the CDR3 is TGTGGTACACGACAGGGGGGTCGGCAATTGAACGGCTACACCTTC.

This chain connects TRBV19 to TRBJ1-3, with 8 positions matching TRBD1. CDR3 size: 17 residues. CDR1 and CDR2 (germline): LNHDA, SQIVND (reference sequence). V dropped 5 bases and J dropped 4; count of bases not matched to a gene: 13. In nucleotides, the CDR3 is TGTGCCAGTAGTCGGGGACAGGCGGCGACTCCCGGAAACACCATATATTTT. Protein sequence: CASSRGQAATPGNTIYF. The full variable domain, its missing parts supplied by reference TRBV19 and TRBJ1-3, is DGGITQSPKYLFRKEGQNVTLSCEQNLNHDAMYWYRQDPGQGLRLIYYSQIVNDFQKGDIAEGYSVSREKKESFPLTVTSAQKNPTAFYLCASSRGQAATPGNTIYFGEGSWLTVV.

A few counts support this clone. The chain employs TRBV7-2 and TRBJ2-1; 9 nucleotides agree with TRBD2. Unmatched junction bases numbered 10, after V lost 6 bases and J lost 7 bases. The CDR3 consists of 15 residues. Germline V gene data show CDR1 as SGHTA and CDR2 as FQGNSA. The CDR3 here is CASSGTSRSRNEQFF. DNA for the CDR3: TGTGCCAGCAGTGGGACTAGCCGAAGCCGGAATGAGCAGTTCTTC.

The rearrangement joins TRBV19 to TRBJ1-2, with D maybe TRBD1 (5 bases). The CDR3 is made up of 13 amino acids. Germline V CDR1 and CDR2: LNHDA, SQIVND (reference sequence). V lost 6 bases and J 4 bases, leaving 12 bases between the germline ends. DNA for the CDR3: TGTGCCAGTAGATGGGGCATCGGCTATGGCTACACCTTC. The encoded protein is CASRWGIGYGYTF.

The gene calls are TRBV5-5 and TRBJ2-7; 9 nucleotides align to TRBD1. Trimming at V came to 0 bases and at J to 2 bases, leaving 12 bases not matched to a gene. Germline V gene lookup returns CDR1 SGHKS and CDR2 YYEKEE (reference sequence). The length of the CDR3 is 18 residues. The DNA of the CDR3 is TGTGCCAGCAGCTTGGCCCAGACCGGGACAGGGAGCCCCTACGAGCAGTACTTC. It specifies CASSLAQTGTGSPYEQYF. Complete variable domain (other parts from reference TRBV5-5 and TRBJ2-7): DAGVTQSPTHLIKTRGQQVTLRCSPISGHKSVSWYQQVLGQGPQFIFQYYEKEERGRGNFPDRFSARQFPNYSSELNVNALLLGDSALYLCASSLAQTGTGSPYEQYFGPGTRLTVT.

The chain employs TRBV21-1 and TRBJ2-3; no DNA check was done on the table's D call, TRBD2. TRBV21-1 is labeled a pseudogene. The CDR3 totals 14 residues. CDR3: CASRTCGSTDTQYF. The CDR3 DNA follows: TGTGCCAGCAGAACGTGCGGGAGTACAGATACGCAGTATTTT.

This chain joins TRBV29-1 and TRBJ1-1; tentatively, D is TRBD1 (5 bases). The CDR3 covers 15 residues. Trimming left V 5 bases short and J 0 bases short, with 16 bases between. The germline V gene encodes CDR1 SQVTM and CDR2 ANQGSEA. The DNA of the CDR3 is TGCAGCGTTTTATTCCGGGGGAAAGTGAACACTGAAGCTTTCTTT. This codes for CSVLFRGKVNTEAFF.

The CDR3 bases are TGTGCCAGCATTTTAGCGGCTAGCTCCTACAATGAGCAGTTCTTC. Residues: CASILAASSYNEQFF. This chain links TRBV5-8 with TRBJ2-1, with D possibly matching TRBD2 (6 bases). Trimming pared 6 bases from V and 0 bases from J, leaving 13 bases between. The CDR3 runs to 15 residues. Germline CDR1 reads SGHTS; CDR2 reads YDEGEE.

V is TRBV6-5 and J is TRBJ2-7; D is uncertain. The CDR3 spans 11 residues. Germline CDR1 MNHEY, CDR2 SVGAGI. Trimming shortened V by 4 bases and J by 12 bases, and 13 bases separated the two germline ends. For the CDR3, the DNA is TGTGCCAGCAGTTGGCGTCAACAGCTGTACTTC. It yields the protein CASSWRQQLYF.

The gene calls are TRBV18 and TRBJ2-3; 7 bases match TRBD2. This CDR3 has 16 residues. Trimming took 3 bases from V and 1 from J; bases not matched to a gene: 7. CDR1 is KGHSH, CDR2 LQKENI, per germline. CDR3 DNA sequence: TGTGCCAGCTCACCCAAGGGACTATGGGGCACAGATACGCAGTATTTT. The encoded protein is CASSPKGLWGTDTQYF.